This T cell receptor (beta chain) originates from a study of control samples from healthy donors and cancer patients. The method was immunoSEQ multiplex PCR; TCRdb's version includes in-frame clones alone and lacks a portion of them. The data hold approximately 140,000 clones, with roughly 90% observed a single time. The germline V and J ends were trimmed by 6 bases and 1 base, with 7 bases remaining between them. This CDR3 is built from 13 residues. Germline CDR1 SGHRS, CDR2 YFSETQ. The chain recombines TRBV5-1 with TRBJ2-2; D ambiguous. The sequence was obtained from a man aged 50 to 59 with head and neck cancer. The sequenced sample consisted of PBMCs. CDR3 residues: CASNKGNTGELFF. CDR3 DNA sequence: TGCGCCAGCAATAAGGGGAACACCGGGGAGCTGTTTTTT. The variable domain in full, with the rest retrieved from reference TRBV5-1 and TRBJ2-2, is KAGVTQTPRYLIKTRGQQVTLSCSPISGHRSVSWYQQTPGQGLQFLFEYFSETQRNKGNFPGRFSGRQFSNSRSEMNVSTLELGDSALYLCASNKGNTGELFFGEGSRLTVL.